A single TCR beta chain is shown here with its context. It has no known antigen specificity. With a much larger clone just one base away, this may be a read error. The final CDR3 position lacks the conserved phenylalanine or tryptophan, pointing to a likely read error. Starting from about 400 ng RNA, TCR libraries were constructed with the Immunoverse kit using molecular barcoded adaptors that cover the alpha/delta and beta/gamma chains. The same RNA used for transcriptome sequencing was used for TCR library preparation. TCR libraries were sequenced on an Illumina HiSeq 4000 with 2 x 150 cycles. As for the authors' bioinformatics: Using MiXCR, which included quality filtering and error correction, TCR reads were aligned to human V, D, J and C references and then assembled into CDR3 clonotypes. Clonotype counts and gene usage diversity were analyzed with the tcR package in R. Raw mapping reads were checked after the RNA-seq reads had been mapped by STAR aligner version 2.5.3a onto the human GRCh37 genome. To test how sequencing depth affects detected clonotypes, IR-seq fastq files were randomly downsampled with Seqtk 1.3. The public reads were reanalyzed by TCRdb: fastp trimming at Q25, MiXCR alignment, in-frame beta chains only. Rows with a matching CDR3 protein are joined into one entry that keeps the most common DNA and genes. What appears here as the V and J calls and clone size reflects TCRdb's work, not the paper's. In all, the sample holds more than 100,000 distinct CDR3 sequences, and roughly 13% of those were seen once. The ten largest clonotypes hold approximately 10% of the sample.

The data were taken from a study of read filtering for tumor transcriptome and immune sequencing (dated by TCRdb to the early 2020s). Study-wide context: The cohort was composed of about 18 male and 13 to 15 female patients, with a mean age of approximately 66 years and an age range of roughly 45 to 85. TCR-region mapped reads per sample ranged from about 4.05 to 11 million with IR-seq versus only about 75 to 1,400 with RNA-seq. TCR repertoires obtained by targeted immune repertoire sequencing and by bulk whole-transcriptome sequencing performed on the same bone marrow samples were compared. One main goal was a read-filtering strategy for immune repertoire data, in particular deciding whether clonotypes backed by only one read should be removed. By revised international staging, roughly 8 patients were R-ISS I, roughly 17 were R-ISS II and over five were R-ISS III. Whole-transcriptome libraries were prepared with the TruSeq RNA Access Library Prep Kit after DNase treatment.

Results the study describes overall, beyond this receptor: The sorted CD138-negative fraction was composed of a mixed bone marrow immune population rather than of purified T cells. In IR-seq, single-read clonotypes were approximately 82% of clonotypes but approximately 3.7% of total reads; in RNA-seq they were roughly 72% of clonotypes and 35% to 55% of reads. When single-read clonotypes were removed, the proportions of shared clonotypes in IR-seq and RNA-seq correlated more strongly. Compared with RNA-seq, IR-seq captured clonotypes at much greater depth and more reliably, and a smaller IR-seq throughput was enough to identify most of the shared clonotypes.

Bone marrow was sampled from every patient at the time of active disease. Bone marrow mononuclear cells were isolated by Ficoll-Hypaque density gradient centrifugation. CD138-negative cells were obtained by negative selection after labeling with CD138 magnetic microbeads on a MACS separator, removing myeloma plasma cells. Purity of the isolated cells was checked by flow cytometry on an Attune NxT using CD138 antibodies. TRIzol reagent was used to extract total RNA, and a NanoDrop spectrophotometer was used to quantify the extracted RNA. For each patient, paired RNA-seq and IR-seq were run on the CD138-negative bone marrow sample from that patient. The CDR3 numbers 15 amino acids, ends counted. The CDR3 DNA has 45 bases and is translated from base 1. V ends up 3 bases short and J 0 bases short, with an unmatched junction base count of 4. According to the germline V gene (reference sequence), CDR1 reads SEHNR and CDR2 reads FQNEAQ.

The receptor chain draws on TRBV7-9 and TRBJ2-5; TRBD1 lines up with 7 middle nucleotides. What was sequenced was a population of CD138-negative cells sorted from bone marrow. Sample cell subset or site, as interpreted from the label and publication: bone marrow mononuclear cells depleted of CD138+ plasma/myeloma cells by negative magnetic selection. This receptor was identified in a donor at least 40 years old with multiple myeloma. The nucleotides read TGTGCCAGCAGCTTGTGGACAGGCCACCAAGAGACCCAGTACCTC. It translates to CASSLWTGHQETQYL.